Sequencing of this TCR beta chain was carried out in a study of CD8 T cells in ankylosing spondylitis. Germline CDR1 SGHDT, CDR2 YYEEEE. CDR3 length: 16 amino acids. Trimming cost V 1 base and J 6 bases, with 19 bases left between them. Study findings and constraints: Earlier literature documents some of the motif variants in reactive arthritis synovial fluid and blood.

Using its own MiXCR run on the 5' RACE reads, TCRdb lists one record per CDR3 protein. This sample has 200,000 to 250,000 distinct CDR3 sequences, with about 10% found just once. This clonotype was seen a handful of times. Its antigen remains unknown. Specimen: blood, either unsorted or a sorted T cell fraction (not recorded which). This chain uses TRBV5-6 with TRBJ1-2, with D tentatively TRBD1 (5 bases). The sequence was obtained from a male donor with ankylosing spondylitis or in good health (not recorded which). The CDR3 nucleotides are TGTGCCAGCAGCTTGAGGTCCGGTTGGGGCCGGAATGGCTACACCTTC. Encoded protein: CASSLRSGWGRNGYTF.